The subject of this entry is one T cell receptor (beta chain). This sample was taken from a study of blood T cell repertoires in COVID-19. Germline V lookup: CDR1 SGDLS, CDR2 YYNGEE. The CDR3 sequence is 16 residues long. Trimming removed 0 bases at V and 0 bases at J, with 12 bases between. In the study's own analysis: The authors estimated nucleated cell counts from reference gene primer amplification. TCRdb's table, derived via immunoSEQ multiplex PCR, lists solely in-frame clones and lacks some. For V, J and clone size, that table is used; D and trimming come from the DNA. The table has 200,000 to 250,000 clones, almost 90% seen once.

The clonotype originates from a woman aged 55-69 years with acute or convalescent COVID-19. This chain joins TRBV9 and TRBJ1-1, with D possibly being TRBD1 (6 bases). The sequencing input was peripheral blood. CDR3 nucleotide sequence: TGTGCCAGCAGCGTAGTCGGACAGAGTATGAACACTGAAGCTTTCTTT. It codes for CASSVVGQSMNTEAFF.